The entry below gives a single T cell receptor (beta chain) sequence along with its context. The target antigen is unknown. The data are from a study of T cells in Graves' hyperthyroidism and ophthalmopathy. Overall study findings and caveats: Among clonotypes expanded in thyroid above 0.001, most were also found in blood. Stable hyperthyroidism and ophthalmopathy were separated using 13 V-J signatures.

At least 3 on the Clinical Activity Score was recorded for ophthalmopathy patients, who also had NOSPECS grade at least 4 and duration under 3 months. 8.5 to 10 ml of fresh peripheral blood supplied the PBMCs. RNA transcripts provided the source from which TCR beta CDR3 regions were amplified. A first-round RT-PCR of the TCR CDR3 used the HTBI primer set. One entry per CDR3 protein, called by TCRdb with MiXCR from the multiplex PCR reads. The data contain some 650,000 distinct CDR3 sequences, about a sixth of them singletons. This CDR3 has 14 amino acids. After removal of 10 bases from V and 0 bases from J, the junction contained 4 bases not matched to a gene. Germline V lookup: CDR1 MDHEN, CDR2 SYDVKM.

Sequenced input: blood. This TCR was recovered from a woman in her forties with Graves' ophthalmopathy. The V call is TRBV28, the J call TRBJ2-7, with 12 bases identical to TRBD2. CDR3 amino acids: CATRLAGDSYEQYF. As DNA, the CDR3 is TGTGCCACCCGACTAGCGGGGGACTCCTACGAGCAGTACTTC.